The clone carrying this T cell receptor beta chain was observed at least ten times. The entry originates in a study of molecular identifiers for immune sequencing clone quantification. CDR1 and CDR2 (germline): MNHNY, SVGAGI (reference sequence). The CDR3 covers 16 residues. With V trimmed by 7 bases and J by 5 bases, 12 bases remained unmatched. One entry per CDR3 protein, called by TCRdb with MiXCR from the PCR reads. Among approximately 670,000 distinct CDR3 sequences listed, 15% to 20% were seen once. V gene TRBV6-6 combines with J gene TRBJ2-7; 12 bases agree with TRBD2. The receptor's source is a human donor in good health. Some libraries in this study had Jurkat cell RNA spiked in. The sample was naive CD8+ T cells from blood, with Jurkat cell RNA spiked in. The subset here: FACS-sorted CD8+CD4-CCR7+CD45RA+ naive T cells. CDR3 DNA sequence: TGTGCCAGCAAGCCGACTAGCGGGAGCCTCGGGGACGAGCAGTACTTC. Translating it yields CASKPTSGSLGDEQYF.